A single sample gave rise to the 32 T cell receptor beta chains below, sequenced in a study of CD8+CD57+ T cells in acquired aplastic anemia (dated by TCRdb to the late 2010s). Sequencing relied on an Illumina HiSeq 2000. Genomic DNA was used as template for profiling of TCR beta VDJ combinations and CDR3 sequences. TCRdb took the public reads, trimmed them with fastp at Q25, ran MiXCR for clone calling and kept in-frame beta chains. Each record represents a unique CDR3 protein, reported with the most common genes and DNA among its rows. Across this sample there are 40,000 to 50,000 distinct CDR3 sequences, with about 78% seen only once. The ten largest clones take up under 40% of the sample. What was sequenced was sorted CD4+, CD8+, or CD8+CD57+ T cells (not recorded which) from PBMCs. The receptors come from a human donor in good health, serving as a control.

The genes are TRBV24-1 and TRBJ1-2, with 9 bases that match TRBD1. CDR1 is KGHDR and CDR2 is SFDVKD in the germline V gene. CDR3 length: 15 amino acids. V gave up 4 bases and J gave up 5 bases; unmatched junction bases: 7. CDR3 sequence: CATSDPDRGRYGYTF. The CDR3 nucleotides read TGTGCCACCAGTGACCCAGACAGGGGGAGGTATGGCTACACCTTC.

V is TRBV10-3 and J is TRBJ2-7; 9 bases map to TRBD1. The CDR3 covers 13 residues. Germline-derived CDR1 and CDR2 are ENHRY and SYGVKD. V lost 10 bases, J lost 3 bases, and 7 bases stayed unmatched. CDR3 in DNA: TGTGCCACGACCGGGACAGGGCGCTACGAGCAGTACTTC. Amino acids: CATTGTGRYEQYF.

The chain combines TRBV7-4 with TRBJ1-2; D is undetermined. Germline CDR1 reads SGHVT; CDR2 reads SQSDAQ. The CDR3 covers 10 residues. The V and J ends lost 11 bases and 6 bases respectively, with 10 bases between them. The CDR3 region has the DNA TGTGCCGCCCAGGAGGATGGCTACACCTTC. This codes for CAAQEDGYTF.

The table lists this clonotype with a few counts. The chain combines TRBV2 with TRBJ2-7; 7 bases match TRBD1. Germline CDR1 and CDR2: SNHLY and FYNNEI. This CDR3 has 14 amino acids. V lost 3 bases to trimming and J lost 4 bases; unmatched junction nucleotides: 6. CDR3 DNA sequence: TGTGCCAGCAGTGATGTTGGGACAGAATACGAGCAGTACTTC. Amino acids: CASSDVGTEYEQYF.

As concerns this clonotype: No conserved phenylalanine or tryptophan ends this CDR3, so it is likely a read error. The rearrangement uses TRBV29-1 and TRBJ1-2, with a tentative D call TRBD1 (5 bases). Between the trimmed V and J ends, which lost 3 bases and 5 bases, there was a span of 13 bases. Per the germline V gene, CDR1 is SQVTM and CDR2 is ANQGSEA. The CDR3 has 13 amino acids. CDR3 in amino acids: CSVDRWGEYGYTS. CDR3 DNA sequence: TGCAGCGTTGACCGGTGGGGGGAATATGGCTACACCTCC.

CDR3 sequence: CASSIRQGEVGELFF. CDR3 nucleotides: TGTGCCAGCAGCATACGACAGGGGGAGGTCGGGGAGCTGTTTTTT. V is TRBV9 and J is TRBJ2-2; TRBD1 matches 9 bases. Germline V lookup: CDR1 SGDLS, CDR2 YYNGEE. V lost 4 bases to trimming and J lost 7 bases; unmatched junction nucleotides: 8. The CDR3 has 15 amino acids.

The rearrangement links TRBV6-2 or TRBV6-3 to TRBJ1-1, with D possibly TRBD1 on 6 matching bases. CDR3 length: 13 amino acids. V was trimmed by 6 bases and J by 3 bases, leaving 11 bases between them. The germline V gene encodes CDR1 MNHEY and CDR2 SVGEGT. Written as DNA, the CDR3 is TGTGCCAGCAGCAGGGGACGGGACACTGAAGCTTTCTTT. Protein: CASSRGRDTEAFF.

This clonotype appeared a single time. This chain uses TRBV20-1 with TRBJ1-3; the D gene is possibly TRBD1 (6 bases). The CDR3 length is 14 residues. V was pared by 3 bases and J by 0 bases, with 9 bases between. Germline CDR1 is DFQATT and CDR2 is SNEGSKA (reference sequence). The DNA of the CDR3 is TGCAGTGCTAGGGACAGCTTCTCTGGAAACACCATATATTTT. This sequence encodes CSARDSFSGNTIYF.

CDR3 amino acids: CATQAGQGDNSPLHF. The CDR3 region has the DNA TGTGCCACTCAGGCCGGACAGGGGGATAATTCACCCCTCCACTTT. V and J are TRBV24-1 and TRBJ1-6; 10 positions match TRBD1. V lost 10 bases to trimming and J lost 5 bases; unmatched junction nucleotides: 7. The CDR3 totals 15 residues. Looked up from germline, CDR1 is KGHDR and CDR2 is SFDVKD.

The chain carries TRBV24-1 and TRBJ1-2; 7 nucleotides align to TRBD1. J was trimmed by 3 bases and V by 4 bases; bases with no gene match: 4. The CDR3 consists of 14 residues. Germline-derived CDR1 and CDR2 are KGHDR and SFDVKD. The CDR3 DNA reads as TGTGCCACCAGTGACCTTGACAGGGACTATGGCTACACCTTC. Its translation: CATSDLDRDYGYTF.

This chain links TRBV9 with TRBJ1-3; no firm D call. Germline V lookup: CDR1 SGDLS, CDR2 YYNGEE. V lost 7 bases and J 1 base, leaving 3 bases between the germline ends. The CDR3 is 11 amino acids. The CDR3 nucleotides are TGTGCCAGCGGTTCTGGAAACACCATATATTTT. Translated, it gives CASGSGNTIYF.

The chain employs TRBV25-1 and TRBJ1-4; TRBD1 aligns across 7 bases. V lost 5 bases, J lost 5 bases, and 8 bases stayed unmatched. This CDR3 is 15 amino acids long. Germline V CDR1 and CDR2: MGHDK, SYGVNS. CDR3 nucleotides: TGTGCCAGCAGTCCGGGCCGGGGACAGAATGAAAAACTGTTTTTT. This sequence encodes CASSPGRGQNEKLFF.

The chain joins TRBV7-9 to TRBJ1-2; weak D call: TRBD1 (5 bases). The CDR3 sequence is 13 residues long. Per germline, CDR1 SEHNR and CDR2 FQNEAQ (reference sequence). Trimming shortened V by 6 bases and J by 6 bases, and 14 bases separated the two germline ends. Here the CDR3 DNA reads TGTGCCAGCAGTCCCCAGGGAGACAATGGCTACACCTTC. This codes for CASSPQGDNGYTF.

The CDR3: CASSGGQTYSYEQYF. The CDR3 DNA sequence: TGTGCCAGCAGTGGAGGGCAGACCTATTCCTACGAGCAGTACTTC. The genes are TRBV25-1 and TRBJ2-7; D possibly corresponds to TRBD2 (5 bases). The CDR3 spans 15 residues. Deletions cut 4 bases from V and 1 base from J, with 14 bases between. Germline V lookup: CDR1 MGHDK, CDR2 SYGVNS.

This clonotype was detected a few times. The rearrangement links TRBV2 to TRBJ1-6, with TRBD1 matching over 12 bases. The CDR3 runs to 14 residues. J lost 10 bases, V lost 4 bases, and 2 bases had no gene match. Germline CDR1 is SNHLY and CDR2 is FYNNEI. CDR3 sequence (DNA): TGTGCCAGCAGTGCCGGGACAGGGGGCTCACCCCTCCACTTT. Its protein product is CASSAGTGGSPLHF. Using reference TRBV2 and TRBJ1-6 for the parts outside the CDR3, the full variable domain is EPEVTQTPSHQVTQMGQEVILRCVPISNHLYFYWYRQILGQKVEFLVSFYNNEISEKSEIFDDQFSVERPDGSNFTLKIRSTKLEDSAMYFCASSAGTGGSPLHFGNGTRLTVT.

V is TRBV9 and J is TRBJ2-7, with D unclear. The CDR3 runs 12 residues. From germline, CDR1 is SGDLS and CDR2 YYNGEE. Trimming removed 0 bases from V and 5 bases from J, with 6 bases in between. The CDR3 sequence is CASSVVSDEQYF. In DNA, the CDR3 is TGTGCCAGCAGCGTAGTTTCTGACGAGCAGTACTTC. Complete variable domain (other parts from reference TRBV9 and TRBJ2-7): DSGVTQTPKHLITATGQRVTLRCSPRSGDLSVYWYQQSLDQGLQFLIQYYNGEERAKGNILERFSAQQFPDLHSELNLSSLELGDSALYFCASSVVSDEQYFGPGTRLTVT.

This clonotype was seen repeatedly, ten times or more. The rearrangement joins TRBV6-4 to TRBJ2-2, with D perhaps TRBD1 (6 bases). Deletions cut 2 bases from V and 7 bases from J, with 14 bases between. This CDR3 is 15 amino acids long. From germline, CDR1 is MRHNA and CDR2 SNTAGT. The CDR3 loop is CASSDDAGAGGELFF. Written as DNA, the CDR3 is TGTGCCAGCAGTGACGATGCAGGGGCTGGCGGGGAGCTGTTTTTT.

The CDR3 here is CASKRSATEAFF. The CDR3 nucleotides read TGTGCCAGCAAGCGGTCTGCCACTGAAGCTTTCTTT. V is TRBV2 and J is TRBJ1-1; D is unclear. CDR1 and CDR2 from the germline V gene are SNHLY and FYNNEI. The CDR3 loop spans 12 amino acids. The germline V and J ends were trimmed by 7 bases and 4 bases, with 10 bases remaining between them.

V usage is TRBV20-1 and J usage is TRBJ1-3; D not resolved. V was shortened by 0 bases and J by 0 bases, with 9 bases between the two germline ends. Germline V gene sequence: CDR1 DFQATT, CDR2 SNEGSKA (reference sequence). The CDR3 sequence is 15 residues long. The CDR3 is CSARDSRYSGNTIYF. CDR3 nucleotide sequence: TGCAGTGCTAGAGATTCCAGATACTCTGGAAACACCATATATTTT.

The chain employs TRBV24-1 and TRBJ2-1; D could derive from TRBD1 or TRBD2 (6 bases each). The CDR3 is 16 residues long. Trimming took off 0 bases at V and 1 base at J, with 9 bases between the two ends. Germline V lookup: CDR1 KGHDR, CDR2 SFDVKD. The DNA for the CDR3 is TGTGCCACCAGTGATTTGCAAGGGGGGTCCTACAATGAGCAGTTCTTC. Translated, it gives CATSDLQGGSYNEQFF.

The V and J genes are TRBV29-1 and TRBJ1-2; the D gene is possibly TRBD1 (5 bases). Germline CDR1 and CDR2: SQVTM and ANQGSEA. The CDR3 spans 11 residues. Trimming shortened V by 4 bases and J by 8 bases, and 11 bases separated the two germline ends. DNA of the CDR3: TGCAGCGTTGTTGGCCGGACAGGCTACACCTTC. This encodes CSVVGRTGYTF.

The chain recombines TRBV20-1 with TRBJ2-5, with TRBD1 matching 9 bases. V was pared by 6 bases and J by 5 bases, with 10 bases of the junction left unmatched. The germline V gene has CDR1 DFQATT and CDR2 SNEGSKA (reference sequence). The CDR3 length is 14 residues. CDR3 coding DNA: TGCAGTGCCTCCGCCGGGACAGGGTCGGAGACCCAGTACTTC. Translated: CSASAGTGSETQYF.

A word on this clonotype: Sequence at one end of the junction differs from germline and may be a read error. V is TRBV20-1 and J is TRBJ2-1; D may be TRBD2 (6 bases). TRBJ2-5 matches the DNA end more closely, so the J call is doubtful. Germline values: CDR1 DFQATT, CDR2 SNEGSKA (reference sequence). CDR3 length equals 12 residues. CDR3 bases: TGCAATGCTAGAGGGGACTCCGGCTCCCAGTACTTC. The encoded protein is CNARGDSGSQYF.

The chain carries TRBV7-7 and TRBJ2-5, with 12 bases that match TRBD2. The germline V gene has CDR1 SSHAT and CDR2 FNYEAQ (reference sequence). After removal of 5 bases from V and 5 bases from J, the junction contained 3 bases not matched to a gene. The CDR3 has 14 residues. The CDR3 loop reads CASSLGTSGETQYF. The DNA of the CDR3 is TGTGCCAGCAGCCTGGGGACTAGCGGGGAGACCCAGTACTTC.

As DNA, the CDR3 is TGTGCCAGCAGCTTAACGTTAAATTATCCAGGGACAGGGCAATATAATTCACCCCTCCACTTT. Protein product: CASSLTLNYPGTGQYNSPLHF. V and J are TRBV7-3 and TRBJ1-6; 9 bases map to TRBD1. The J segment lost 4 bases and the V segment lost 0 bases, leaving 16 bases of the junction unmatched. The CDR3 is 21 residues long. The germline V gene has CDR1 SGHTA and CDR2 FQGTGA.

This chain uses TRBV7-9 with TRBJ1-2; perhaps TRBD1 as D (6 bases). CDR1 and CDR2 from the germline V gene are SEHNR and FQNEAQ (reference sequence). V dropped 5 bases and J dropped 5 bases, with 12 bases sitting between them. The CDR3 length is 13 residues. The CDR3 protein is CASSRQEVYGYTF. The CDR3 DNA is TGTGCCAGCAGCCGACAGGAGGTTTATGGCTACACCTTC.

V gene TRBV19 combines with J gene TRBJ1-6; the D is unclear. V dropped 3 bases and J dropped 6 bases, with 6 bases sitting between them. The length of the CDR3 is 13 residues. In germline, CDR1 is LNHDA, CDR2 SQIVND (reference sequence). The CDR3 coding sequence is TGTGCCAGTAGTATTTCCCCTAATTCACCCCTCCACTTT. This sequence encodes CASSISPNSPLHF. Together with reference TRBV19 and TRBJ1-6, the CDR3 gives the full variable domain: DGGITQSPKYLFRKEGQNVTLSCEQNLNHDAMYWYRQDPGQGLRLIYYSQIVNDFQKGDIAEGYSVSREKKESFPLTVTSAQKNPTAFYLCASSISPNSPLHFGNGTRLTVT.

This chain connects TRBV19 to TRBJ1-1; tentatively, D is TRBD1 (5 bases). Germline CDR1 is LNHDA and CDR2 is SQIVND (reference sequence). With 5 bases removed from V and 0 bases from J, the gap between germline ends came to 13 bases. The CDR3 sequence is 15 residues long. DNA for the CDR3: TGTGCCAGTAGTCCACTCAGGGCCATGAACACTGAAGCTTTCTTT. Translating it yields CASSPLRAMNTEAFF.

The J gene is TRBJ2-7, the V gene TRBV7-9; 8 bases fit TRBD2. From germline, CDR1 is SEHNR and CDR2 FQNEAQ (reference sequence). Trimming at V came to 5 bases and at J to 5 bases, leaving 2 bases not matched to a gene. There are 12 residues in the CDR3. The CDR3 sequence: CASSLGGDEQYF. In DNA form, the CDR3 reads TGTGCCAGCAGCCTCGGGGGGGACGAGCAGTACTTC.

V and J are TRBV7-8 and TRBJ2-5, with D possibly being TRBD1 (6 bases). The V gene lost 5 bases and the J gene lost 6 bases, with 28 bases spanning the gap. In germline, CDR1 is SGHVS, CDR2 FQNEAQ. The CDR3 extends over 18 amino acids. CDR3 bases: TGTGCCAGCAGCCCAAACGCCGACTGGGGGCAGAAAGCGAAGACCCAGTACTTC. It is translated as CASSPNADWGQKAKTQYF.

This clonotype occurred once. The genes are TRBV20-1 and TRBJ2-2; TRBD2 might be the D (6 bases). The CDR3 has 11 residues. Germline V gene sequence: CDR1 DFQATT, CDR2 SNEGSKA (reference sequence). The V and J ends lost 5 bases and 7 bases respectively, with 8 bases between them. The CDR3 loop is CSAGGGGELFF. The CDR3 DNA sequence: TGCAGTGCTGGGGGAGGCGGGGAGCTGTTTTTT.

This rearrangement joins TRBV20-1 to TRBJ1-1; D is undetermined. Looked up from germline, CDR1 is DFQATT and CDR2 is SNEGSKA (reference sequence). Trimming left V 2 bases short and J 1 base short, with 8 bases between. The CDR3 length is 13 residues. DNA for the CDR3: TGCAGTGCTAGACAAAACAGGAACACTGAAGCTTTCTTT. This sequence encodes CSARQNRNTEAFF.